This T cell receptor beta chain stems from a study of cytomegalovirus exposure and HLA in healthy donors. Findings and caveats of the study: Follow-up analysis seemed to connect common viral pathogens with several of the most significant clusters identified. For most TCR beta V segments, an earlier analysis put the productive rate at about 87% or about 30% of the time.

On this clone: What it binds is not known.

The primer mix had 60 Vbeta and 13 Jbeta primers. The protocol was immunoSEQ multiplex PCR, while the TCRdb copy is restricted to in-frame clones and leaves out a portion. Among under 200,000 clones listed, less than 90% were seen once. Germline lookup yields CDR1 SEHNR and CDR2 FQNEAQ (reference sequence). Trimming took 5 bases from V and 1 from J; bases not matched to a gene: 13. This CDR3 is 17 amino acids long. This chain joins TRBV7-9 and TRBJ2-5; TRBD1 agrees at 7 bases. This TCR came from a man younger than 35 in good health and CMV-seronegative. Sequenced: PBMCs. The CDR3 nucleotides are TGTGCCAGCAGCCCCCTCACCGGTACAGGGGCCCAAGAGACCCAGTACTTC. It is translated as CASSPLTGTGAQETQYF.